Listed below are T cell receptor beta chains from one sample, sequenced in a study of blood T cell repertoires in COVID-19. TCRdb keeps only in-frame clones here, not all; method: immunoSEQ multiplex PCR. Of some 96,000 clones listed, roughly 84% are singletons. Sequences were obtained from peripheral blood. Source of these receptors: a man aged 25-40 years in a cohort sampled during active COVID-19. CDR3s include the opening cysteine and the closing phenylalanine or tryptophan.

v_call: TRBV30; j_call: TRBJ1-4; cdr3_aa: CAWRRFGGTNEKLFF
v_call: TRBV5-4; j_call: TRBJ2-1; cdr3_aa: CASSLNRGPYNEQFF
v_call: TRBV11-2; j_call: TRBJ2-1; cdr3_aa: CASRKTTTSSGQFF
v_call: TRBV21-1; j_call: TRBJ1-2; cdr3_aa: CASSKRIPWGGYGYTF
v_call: TRBV5-1; j_call: TRBJ2-7; cdr3_aa: CASSPRYVSYGEQYF
v_call: TRBV19; j_call: TRBJ1-1; cdr3_aa: CASSKRTGSQSTEAFF
v_call: TRBV12-3/TRBV12-4; j_call: TRBJ1-1; cdr3_aa: CASSLVINAAFF
v_call: TRBV7-9; j_call: TRBJ2-7; cdr3_aa: CASSLGEGAHNEQYF
v_call: TRBV29-1; j_call: TRBJ2-1; cdr3_aa: CSAMGQSSYNEQFF
v_call: TRBV5-4; j_call: TRBJ2-1; cdr3_aa: CASSWTSGGANEQFF
v_call: TRBV29-1; j_call: TRBJ2-3; cdr3_aa: CSLQGADTQYF
v_call: TRBV12-1; j_call: TRBJ1-5; cdr3_aa: CASSFAGGRYSNQPQHF
v_call: TRBV4-3; j_call: TRBJ2-3; cdr3_aa: CASSQEGVGLRGTDTQYF
v_call: TRBV7-2; j_call: TRBJ1-1; cdr3_aa: CASSLPYRGPMNTEAFF
v_call: TRBV19; j_call: TRBJ2-2; cdr3_aa: CASSLLNTGELFF
v_call: TRBV2; j_call: TRBJ1-1; cdr3_aa: CASSDQGTEAFF
v_call: TRBV5-1; j_call: TRBJ2-2; cdr3_aa: CASSFTGRNTGELFF
v_call: TRBV7-2; j_call: TRBJ2-7; cdr3_aa: CASSTGLQYEQYF
v_call: TRBV7-2; j_call: TRBJ2-1; cdr3_aa: CASSLGGGFYNEQFF
v_call: TRBV11-1; j_call: TRBJ1-2; cdr3_aa: CASSVPQGADGYTF
v_call: TRBV5-1; j_call: TRBJ1-2; cdr3_aa: CASSPDWDGYTF
v_call: TRBV5-4; j_call: TRBJ1-6; cdr3_aa: CASSLSGSSYNSPLHF
v_call: TRBV5-1; j_call: TRBJ1-4; cdr3_aa: CASSPGTSATNEKLFF
v_call: TRBV30; j_call: TRBJ1-1; cdr3_aa: CAWSSQGDRTEAFF
v_call: TRBV4-3; j_call: TRBJ2-1; cdr3_aa: CASSQGLAGGDEQFF
v_call: TRBV27; j_call: TRBJ1-4; cdr3_aa: CASSNRENEKLFF
v_call: TRBV30; j_call: TRBJ1-4; cdr3_aa: CAWSREDRAYEKLFF
v_call: TRBV15; j_call: TRBJ2-3; cdr3_aa: CATSRAGRGGMSTDTQYF
v_call: TRBV5-4; j_call: TRBJ2-3; cdr3_aa: CASIGGPTRGVGTDTQYF
v_call: TRBV7-9; j_call: TRBJ1-1; cdr3_aa: CASSPRQGGMNTEAFF
v_call: TRBV5-1; j_call: TRBJ1-4; cdr3_aa: CASSLPGTGLEKLFF
v_call: TRBV18; j_call: TRBJ2-3; cdr3_aa: CASSSFVSGGFTDTQYF
v_call: TRBV15; j_call: TRBJ2-7; cdr3_aa: CATSAGGSGGYEQYF
v_call: TRBV11-3; j_call: TRBJ2-2; cdr3_aa: CASSLGPEGELFF
v_call: TRBV28; j_call: TRBJ1-1; cdr3_aa: CASILERGGEAFF
v_call: TRBV5-4; j_call: TRBJ1-5; cdr3_aa: CASSPDRGSTQPQHF
v_call: TRBV4-3; j_call: TRBJ2-3; cdr3_aa: CASSQVKAGVSTDTQYF
v_call: TRBV5-6; j_call: TRBJ1-1; cdr3_aa: CASSQDRGVPGSEAFF
v_call: TRBV6-2/TRBV6-3; j_call: TRBJ2-1; cdr3_aa: CASSYQFRGRAGNEQFF
v_call: TRBV6-5; j_call: TRBJ2-7; cdr3_aa: CASRGGGGLYEQYF
v_call: TRBV6-6; j_call: TRBJ1-6; cdr3_aa: CASSYSRTMNSPLHF
v_call: TRBV19; j_call: TRBJ2-7; cdr3_aa: CASRKGQTYEQYF
v_call: TRBV9; j_call: TRBJ2-5; cdr3_aa: CASSVGGQYQETQYF
v_call: TRBV5-6; j_call: TRBJ2-7; cdr3_aa: CASSSSRTGTSYEQYF
v_call: TRBV19; j_call: TRBJ1-2; cdr3_aa: CASSIAEGAANYGYTF
v_call: TRBV4-1; j_call: TRBJ2-1; cdr3_aa: CASSQGVSGFYNEQFF
v_call: TRBV5-4; j_call: TRBJ1-2; cdr3_aa: CASSLDLGQAQGYTF
v_call: TRBV19; j_call: TRBJ2-2; cdr3_aa: CASSTRTSGNTGELFF
v_call: TRBV7-8; j_call: TRBJ2-7; cdr3_aa: CASSLATGSYEQYF
v_call: TRBV3-1/TRBV3-2; j_call: TRBJ1-2; cdr3_aa: CASTSDRGGYTF
v_call: TRBV18; j_call: TRBJ1-2; cdr3_aa: CASSSPGQGSYGYTF
v_call: TRBV7-2; j_call: TRBJ1-6; cdr3_aa: CASSYRGGDSPLHF
v_call: TRBV19; j_call: TRBJ2-1; cdr3_aa: CASSFGLADLYNEQFF
v_call: TRBV5-5; j_call: TRBJ1-5; cdr3_aa: CASTSEESGRSNQPQHF
v_call: TRBV18; j_call: TRBJ2-7; cdr3_aa: CASSPLQGPNYEQYF